This T cell receptor beta chain was found in a study of blood T cell repertoires in COVID-19. A word on this clone: Other DNA sequences in the same sample also yield this CDR3.

The CDR3 spans 15 residues. The trim removed 0 bases at V and 4 bases at J, leaving 4 bases unmatched. Germline CDR1 reads SGHTA; CDR2 reads FQGNSA. Sequenced by immunoSEQ multiplex PCR; TCRdb stores in-frame clones only, minus some. The profile shows 350,000 to 450,000 clones, about 87% of them singletons. The sample comprised peripheral blood. This sequence joins TRBV7-2 and TRBJ1-2; TRBD1 matches at 8 bases. The source of this sequence is a woman aged 60-75 years with COVID-19, enrolled during active disease. The CDR3 protein is CASSLAAGGGYGYTF. The CDR3 nucleotides read TGTGCCAGCAGCTTAGCGGCAGGGGGCGGCTATGGCTACACCTTC.